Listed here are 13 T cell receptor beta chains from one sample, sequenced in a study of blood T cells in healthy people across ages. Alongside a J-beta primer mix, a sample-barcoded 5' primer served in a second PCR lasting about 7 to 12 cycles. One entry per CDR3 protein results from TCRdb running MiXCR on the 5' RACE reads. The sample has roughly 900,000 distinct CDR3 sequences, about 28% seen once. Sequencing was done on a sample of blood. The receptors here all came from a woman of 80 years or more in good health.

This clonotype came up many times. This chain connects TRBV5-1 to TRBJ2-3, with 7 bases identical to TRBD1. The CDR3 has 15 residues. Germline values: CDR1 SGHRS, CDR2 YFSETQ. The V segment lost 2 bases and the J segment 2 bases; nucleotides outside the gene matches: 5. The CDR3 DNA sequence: TGCGCCAGCAGCTTTCTGGGACAGAACACAGATACGCAGTATTTT. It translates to CASSFLGQNTDTQYF. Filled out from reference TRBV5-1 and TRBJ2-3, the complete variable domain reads KAGVTQTPRYLIKTRGQQVTLSCSPISGHRSVSWYQQTPGQGLQFLFEYFSETQRNKGNFPGRFSGRQFSNSRSEMNVSTLELGDSALYLCASSFLGQNTDTQYFGPGTRLTVL.

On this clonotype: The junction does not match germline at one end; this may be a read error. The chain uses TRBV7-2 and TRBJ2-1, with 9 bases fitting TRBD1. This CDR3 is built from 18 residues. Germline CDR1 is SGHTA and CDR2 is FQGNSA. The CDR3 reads CASRLRTGAQSSHNEQFF. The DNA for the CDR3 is TGTGCCAGCCGTTTAAGGACAGGGGCACAAAGCTCCCACAATGAGCAGTTCTTC.

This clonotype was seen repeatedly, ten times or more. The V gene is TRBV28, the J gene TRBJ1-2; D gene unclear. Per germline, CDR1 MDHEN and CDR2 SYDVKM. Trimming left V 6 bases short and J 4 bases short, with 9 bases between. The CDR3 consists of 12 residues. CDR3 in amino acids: CASSPSSYGYTF. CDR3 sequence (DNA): TGTGCCAGCAGCCCCAGTAGCTATGGCTACACCTTC.

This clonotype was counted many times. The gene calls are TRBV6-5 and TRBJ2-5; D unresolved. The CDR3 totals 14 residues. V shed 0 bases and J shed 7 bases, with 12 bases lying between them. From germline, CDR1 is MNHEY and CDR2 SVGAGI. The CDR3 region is CASSYSEGSRTQYF. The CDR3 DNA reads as TGTGCCAGCAGTTACTCGGAAGGATCTAGGACCCAGTACTTC.

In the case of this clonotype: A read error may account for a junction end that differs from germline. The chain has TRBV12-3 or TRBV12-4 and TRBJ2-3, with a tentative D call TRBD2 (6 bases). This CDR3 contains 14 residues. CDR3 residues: CASRPGLGPDTEYF. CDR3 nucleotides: TGTGCCAGCAGACCGGGACTGGGCCCAGATACGGAGTATTTT.

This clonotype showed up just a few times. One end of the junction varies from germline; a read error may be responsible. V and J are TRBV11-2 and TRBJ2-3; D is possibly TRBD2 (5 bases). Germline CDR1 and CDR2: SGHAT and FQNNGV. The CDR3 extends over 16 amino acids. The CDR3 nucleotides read TGTGCCAGCAGCTTAGTAGTGGGGATGAAGGGAGATGCGCAGTATTTT. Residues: CASSLVVGMKGDAQYF.

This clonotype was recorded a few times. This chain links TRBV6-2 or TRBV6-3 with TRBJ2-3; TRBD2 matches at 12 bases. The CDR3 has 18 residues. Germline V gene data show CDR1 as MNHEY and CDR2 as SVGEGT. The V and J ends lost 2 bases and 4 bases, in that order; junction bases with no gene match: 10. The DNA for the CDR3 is TGTGCCAGCAGTTACCCGACGTGGACTAGCGGGGTGTCAGATACGCAGTATTTT. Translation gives CASSYPTWTSGVSDTQYF.

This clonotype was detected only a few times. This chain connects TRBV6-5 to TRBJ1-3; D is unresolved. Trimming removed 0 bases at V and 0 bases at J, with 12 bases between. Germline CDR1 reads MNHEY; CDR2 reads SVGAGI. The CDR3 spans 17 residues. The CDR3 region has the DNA TGTGCCAGCAGTTACTCGATGGCCCGAAGCTCTGGAAACACCATATATTTT. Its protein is CASSYSMARSSGNTIYF.

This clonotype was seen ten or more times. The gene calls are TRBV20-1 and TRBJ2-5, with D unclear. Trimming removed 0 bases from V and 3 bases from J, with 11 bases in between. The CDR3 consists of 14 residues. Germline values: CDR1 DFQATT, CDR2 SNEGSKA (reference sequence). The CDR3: CSARDSGREETQYF. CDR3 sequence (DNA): TGCAGTGCTAGAGATAGTGGCAGAGAAGAGACCCAGTACTTC.

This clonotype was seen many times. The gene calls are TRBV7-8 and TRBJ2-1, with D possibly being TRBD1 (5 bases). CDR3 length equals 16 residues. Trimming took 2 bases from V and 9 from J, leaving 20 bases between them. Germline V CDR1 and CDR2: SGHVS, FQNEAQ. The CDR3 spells CASSLRGLQAEVEQFF. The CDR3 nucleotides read TGTGCCAGCAGCTTAAGGGGTCTACAGGCCGAGGTTGAGCAGTTCTTC.

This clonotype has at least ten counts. The CDR3 sequence is CASSLLTGGNGYTF. The CDR3 DNA sequence: TGTGCCAGCAGTTTATTGACAGGCGGTAATGGCTACACCTTC. This chain connects TRBV12-3 or TRBV12-4 to TRBJ1-2; D may be TRBD1 (6 bases). The CDR3 totals 14 residues. Trimming shortened V by 2 bases and J by 6 bases, and 13 bases separated the two germline ends.

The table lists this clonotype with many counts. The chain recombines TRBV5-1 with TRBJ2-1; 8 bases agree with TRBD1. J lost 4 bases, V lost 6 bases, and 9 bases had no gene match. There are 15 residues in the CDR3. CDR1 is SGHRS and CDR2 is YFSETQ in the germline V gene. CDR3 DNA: TGCGCCAGCAACTACCAGGGGGCGCGGTACAATGAGCAGTTCTTC. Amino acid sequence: CASNYQGARYNEQFF.

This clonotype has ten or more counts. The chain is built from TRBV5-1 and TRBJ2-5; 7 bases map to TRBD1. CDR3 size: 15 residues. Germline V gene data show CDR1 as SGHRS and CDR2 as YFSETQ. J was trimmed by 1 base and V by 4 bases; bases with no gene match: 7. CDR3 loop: CASSRDSLGQETQYF. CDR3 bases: TGCGCCAGCAGCCGGGACAGCCTGGGCCAAGAGACCCAGTACTTC.